Following are 26 T cell receptor beta chains from one sample sequenced in a study of T cell changes during pregnancy in multiple sclerosis. The data were produced by immunoSEQ multiplex PCR, yet TCRdb's version contains in-frame clones alone and is incomplete. This table has tens of thousands of clones, about 90% appearing once. The specimen comprised peripheral blood, sampled in the first trimester of pregnancy. These receptors all stem from a female donor in good health, enrolled as a control in a pregnancy study.

CDR3 nucleotide sequence: TGTGCCAGCAGCTTAGACGGGGGGGTATACGAGCAGTACTTC. Protein sequence: CASSLDGGVYEQYF. V usage is TRBV7-9 and J usage is TRBJ2-7; TRBD2 matches 8 bases. V lost 1 base to trimming and J lost 4 bases; unmatched junction nucleotides: 3. Germline V CDR1 and CDR2: SEHNR, FQNEAQ (reference sequence). The CDR3 is 14 amino acids.

A single count supports this clone. The rearrangement uses TRBV19 and TRBJ1-6; D remains ambiguous. This CDR3 comprises 13 residues. Germline CDR1 and CDR2: LNHDA and SQIVND (reference sequence). The V gene lost 8 bases and the J gene lost 8 bases, with 13 bases spanning the gap. The CDR3 is CASSPGGHSPLHF. In nucleotides, the CDR3 is TGTGCCAGTTCTCCAGGAGGTCATTCACCCCTCCACTTT.

The chain combines TRBV7-8 with TRBJ1-6; no firm D call. The CDR3 has 13 residues. Germline CDR1 reads SGHVS; CDR2 reads FQNEAQ. Trimming cost V 1 base and J 9 bases, with 7 bases left between them. Written as DNA, the CDR3 is TGTGCCAGCAGCTTAGAGCGGAGTTCACCCCTCCACTTT. It yields the protein CASSLERSSPLHF.

The V gene is TRBV7-2, the J gene TRBJ1-1, with 8 bases matching TRBD1. The CDR3 has 14 residues. CDR1 is SGHTA, CDR2 FQGNSA, per germline. V was clipped by 5 bases and J by 8 bases; unmatched bases: 10. CDR3 protein: CASSPGTGDPEAFF. CDR3 nucleotides: TGTGCCAGCAGCCCCGGGACAGGCGACCCAGAAGCTTTCTTT.

This clone occurred a few times. The rearrangement uses TRBV6-5 and TRBJ1-4; TRBD1 is a possible D gene (5 bases). Trimming left V 3 bases short and J 6 bases short, with 8 bases between. The V gene's germline CDR1 is MNHEY and CDR2 SVGAGI. This CDR3 is built from 13 residues. CDR3 coding DNA: TGTGCCAGCAGTTATTCCAGGGATGAAAAACTGTTTTTT. It specifies CASSYSRDEKLFF.

The genes are TRBV28 and TRBJ2-7; D perhaps matches TRBD1 (6 bases). V lost 5 bases and J 0 bases, leaving 14 bases between the germline ends. The germline V gene encodes CDR1 MDHEN and CDR2 SYDVKM. The CDR3 is made up of 15 amino acids. In DNA, the CDR3 is TGTGCCAGCAGTGGAAGGACAGAAAGCTCCTACGAGCAGTACTTC. Protein sequence: CASSGRTESSYEQYF.

The chain joins TRBV25-1 to TRBJ2-7, with D perhaps matching TRBD1 (5 bases). Trimming took 6 bases from V and 1 from J, leaving 16 bases between them. Germline CDR1 and CDR2: MGHDK and SYGVNS. This CDR3 comprises 15 residues. Here the CDR3 reads CASRDVGRASYEQYF. In DNA, the CDR3 is TGTGCCAGCAGGGACGTCGGCAGGGCGTCCTACGAGCAGTACTTC.

The chain couples TRBV7-7 to TRBJ2-3, with 9 bases fitting TRBD2. The CDR3 consists of 15 residues. V gave up 0 bases and J gave up 6 bases; unmatched junction bases: 4. Germline loops: CDR1 SSHAT, CDR2 FNYEAQ (reference sequence). DNA of the CDR3: TGTGCCAGCAGCTTAGCGCGGGGGGGCCAGGATACGCAGTATTTT. Translated, it gives CASSLARGGQDTQYF.

This rearrangement joins TRBV7-9 to TRBJ2-1; 10 bases match TRBD2. The CDR3 is made up of 16 amino acids. Germline values: CDR1 SEHNR, CDR2 FQNEAQ (reference sequence). Trimming took 1 base from V and 7 from J; bases not matched to a gene: 7. The DNA of the CDR3 is TGTGCCAGCAGCTTAGGGGCTAGCGGGAGTGGGAATGAGCAGTTCTTC. Its protein product is CASSLGASGSGNEQFF.

On this clone itself: A clone one base away is much larger, so this may be a read error. The V and J genes are TRBV15 and TRBJ1-1; tentative D call: TRBD1 (6 bases). Germline CDR1 reads LNHNV; CDR2 reads YYDKDF (reference sequence). This CDR3 has 15 amino acids. CDR3 amino acids: CAASRGGRRDTEAFF. CDR3 in DNA: TGTGCCGCCAGCAGAGGGGGACGGAGGGATACTGAAGCTTTCTTT.

The chain joins TRBV7-2 to TRBJ2-7, with 8 bases that match TRBD1. This CDR3 region has 16 residues. Germline V gene sequence: CDR1 SGHTA, CDR2 FQGNSA. The V segment lost 0 bases and the J segment 2 bases; nucleotides outside the gene matches: 6. The CDR3 loop reads CASSLAAGGQTYEQYF. CDR3 coding DNA: TGTGCCAGCAGCTTAGCAGCAGGGGGCCAGACCTACGAGCAGTACTTC. The full variable domain, rest sourced from reference TRBV7-2 and TRBJ2-7, is GAGVSQSPSNKVTEKGKDVELRCDPISGHTALYWYRQSLGQGLEFLIYFQGNSAPDKSGLPSDRFSAERTGGSVSTLTIQRTQQEDSAVYLCASSLAAGGQTYEQYFGPGTRLTVT.

The J gene is TRBJ1-2, the V gene TRBV6-5; D is possibly TRBD1 (6 bases). CDR3 length: 15 amino acids. In germline, CDR1 is MNHEY, CDR2 SVGAGI. V lost 6 bases, J lost 7 bases, and 21 bases lay in between. The CDR3 DNA sequence: TGTGCCAGCAGGCCCACAACAGGGTCCTTATTTGGCTACACCTTC. It translates to CASRPTTGSLFGYTF.

V and J are TRBV15 and TRBJ1-2; a weak D match, TRBD1 (5 bases). The V end was cut by 11 bases, the J end by 6 bases, with 19 bases between. CDR1 is LNHNV, CDR2 YYDKDF, per germline (reference sequence). CDR3 length: 13 residues. The CDR3 DNA reads TGTGCCGTACGAGACGGACATGAGGATGGCTACACCTTC. This gives the protein CAVRDGHEDGYTF.

The V and J genes are TRBV28 and TRBJ2-5, with a weak D call TRBD1 (5 bases). Germline V gives CDR1 MDHEN, CDR2 SYDVKM. The CDR3 runs 14 residues. The V and J ends lost 8 bases and 5 bases respectively, with 18 bases between them. The CDR3 region is CASHKTDRWETQYF. CDR3 DNA sequence: TGTGCCAGCCATAAGACAGACCGGTGGGAGACCCAGTACTTC.

The chain employs TRBV5-4 and TRBJ1-1, with TRBD1 matching 11 bases. The CDR3 has 14 residues. V trimming: 3 bases; J trimming: 7 bases; junction bases outside the gene matches: 5. Germline CDR1 reads SGHNT; CDR2 reads YYREEE (reference sequence). The CDR3 loop is CASSWGQGENEAFF. The CDR3 nucleotides read TGTGCCAGCAGCTGGGGACAGGGGGAAAATGAAGCTTTCTTT.

V and J are TRBV18 and TRBJ2-7, with 9 positions matching TRBD1. The CDR3 is 16 amino acids. The J segment lost 0 bases and the V segment lost 3 bases, leaving 6 bases of the junction unmatched. Germline CDR1 KGHSH, CDR2 LQKENI. The CDR3 DNA sequence: TGTGCCAGCTCACCTCAAAAGACAGGGGGCTCCTACGAGCAGTACTTC. Protein product: CASSPQKTGGSYEQYF.

This rearrangement joins TRBV7-9 to TRBJ1-2, with 9 bases fitting TRBD1. The CDR3 is made up of 14 amino acids. After removal of 5 bases from V and 6 bases from J, the junction contained 7 bases not matched to a gene. CDR1 and CDR2 from the germline V gene are SEHNR and FQNEAQ (reference sequence). In DNA, the CDR3 is TGTGCCAGCAGCGGTACAGGGGGCTCGAATGGCTACACCTTC. Amino acid sequence: CASSGTGGSNGYTF.

This clone has just a few counts. The chain carries TRBV11-2 and TRBJ2-3; 11 positions match TRBD2. The CDR3 is made up of 16 amino acids. The germline V gene encodes CDR1 SGHAT and CDR2 FQNNGV. The V gene end was trimmed by 5 bases and the J gene end by 4 bases; junction bases not matched to a gene: 8. The CDR3 sequence: CASSVLAGGGADTQYF. The CDR3 DNA reads TGTGCCAGCAGCGTTCTAGCGGGAGGAGGGGCAGATACGCAGTATTTT. The full variable domain, with the rest looked up from reference TRBV11-2 and TRBJ2-3, is EAGVAQSPRYKIIEKRQSVAFWCNPISGHATLYWYQQILGQGPKLLIQFQNNGVVDDSQLPKDRFSAERLKGVDSTLKIQPAKLEDSAVYLCASSVLAGGGADTQYFGPGTRLTVL.

This chain connects TRBV19 to TRBJ2-4; TRBD1 might be the D (7 bases). V was shortened by 3 bases and J by 1 base, with 10 bases between the two germline ends. Germline CDR1 reads LNHDA; CDR2 reads SQIVND (reference sequence). This CDR3 contains 15 residues. CDR3 region: CASSMTGTAKNIQYF. For the CDR3, the DNA is TGTGCCAGTAGTATGACAGGGACTGCCAAAAACATTCAGTACTTC. Looking up the rest from reference TRBV19 and TRBJ2-4 gives the full variable domain: DGGITQSPKYLFRKEGQNVTLSCEQNLNHDAMYWYRQDPGQGLRLIYYSQIVNDFQKGDIAEGYSVSREKKESFPLTVTSAQKNPTAFYLCASSMTGTAKNIQYFGAGTRLSVL.

The chain couples TRBV21-1 to TRBJ1-6. TRBV21-1 has pseudogene status. The CDR3 is 15 residues long. The CDR3 nucleotides read TGTGCCAGCAGCAAAGATCCGGCGGGGGATTCACCCCTCCACTTT. Its translation is CASSKDPAGDSPLHF.

V and J are TRBV7-9 and TRBJ1-2, with no clear D. This CDR3 spans 14 amino acids. V was trimmed by 5 bases and J by 4 bases, leaving 14 bases between them. CDR1 and CDR2 from the germline V gene are SEHNR and FQNEAQ (reference sequence). The CDR3 DNA reads TGTGCCAGCAGCCTCGACGGGGTATTCTATGGCTACACCTTC. Amino acids: CASSLDGVFYGYTF.

In its sample, this clone was seen once. The rearrangement links TRBV7-2 to TRBJ2-3; 10 nucleotides line up with TRBD2. CDR3 length: 19 amino acids. The trim removed 1 base at V and 0 bases at J, leaving 10 bases unmatched. The germline CDR1 and CDR2 sequences are SGHTA and FQGNSA. This chain's CDR3 is CASSLGLAGAGISTDTQYF. The CDR3 nucleotides are TGTGCCAGCAGCTTAGGGCTAGCGGGAGCGGGGATTAGCACAGATACGCAGTATTTT.

This clone was seen just once. V usage is TRBV9 and J usage is TRBJ2-1; TRBD1 is a possible D gene (6 bases). The CDR3 covers 15 residues. Germline V gene data show CDR1 as SGDLS and CDR2 as YYNGEE. V was trimmed by 0 bases and J by 12 bases, leaving 19 bases between them. The CDR3 loop is CASSVVSGEYAGQFF. CDR3 sequence (DNA): TGTGCCAGCAGCGTAGTCTCAGGGGAATACGCTGGGCAGTTCTTC.

The gene calls are TRBV5-8 and TRBJ2-5; 8 bases match TRBD2. Trimming took 5 bases from V and 7 from J; bases not matched to a gene: 16. The germline V gene has CDR1 SGHTS and CDR2 YDEGEE. The CDR3 consists of 16 residues. CDR3 amino acids: CASSRGTGGVEGTQYF. CDR3 nucleotides: TGTGCCAGCAGTCGAGGGACGGGAGGGGTTGAGGGGACCCAGTACTTC.

The chain has TRBV18 and TRBJ2-3; 9 bases are a match to TRBD2. The CDR3 length is 17 residues. J was trimmed by 3 bases and V by 0 bases; bases with no gene match: 7. The germline CDR1 and CDR2 sequences are KGHSH and LQKENI. The chain's CDR3 is CASSPPLRTSGTDTQYF. The CDR3 nucleotides are TGTGCCAGCTCACCACCGCTGCGTACTAGCGGGACAGATACGCAGTATTTT.

V and J are TRBV23-1 and TRBJ1-4; TRBD1 aligns across 7 bases. TRBV23-1 belongs to the ORF category, with a function that is uncertain. The length of the CDR3 is 20 residues. The trim removed 8 bases at V and 0 bases at J, leaving 21 bases unmatched. In nucleotides, the CDR3 is TGCGCCAGCCTTACACCATCGCAGGGGGAAGAAAGGGCAACTAATGAAAAACTGTTTTTT. As protein: CASLTPSQGEERATNEKLFF.